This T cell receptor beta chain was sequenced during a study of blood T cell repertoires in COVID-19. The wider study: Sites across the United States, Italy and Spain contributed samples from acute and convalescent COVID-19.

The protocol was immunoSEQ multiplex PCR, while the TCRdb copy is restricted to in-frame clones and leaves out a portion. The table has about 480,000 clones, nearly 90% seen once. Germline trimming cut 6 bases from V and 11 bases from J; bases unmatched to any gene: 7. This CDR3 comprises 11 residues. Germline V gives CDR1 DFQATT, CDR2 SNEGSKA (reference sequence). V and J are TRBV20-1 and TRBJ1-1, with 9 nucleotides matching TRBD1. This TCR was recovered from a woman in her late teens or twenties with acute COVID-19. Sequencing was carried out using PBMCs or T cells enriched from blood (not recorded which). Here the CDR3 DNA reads TGCAGTGCCCCTCGGACAGGGGAGGCTTTCTTT. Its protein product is CSAPRTGEAFF.